This TCR beta chain was observed in a study of shared clonotypes between healthy human individuals. Regarding this clone: What it binds is unknown.

Whole-study results and caveats: How much donors shared clonotypes was expected to be affected by sequencing depth.

The CDR3 is 17 amino acids. CDR1 is LNHDA and CDR2 is SQIVND in the germline V gene (reference sequence). Trimming stripped 5 bases from V and 8 bases from J, with 27 bases between. Source study methods: Filtering was not the same, since immunoSEQ gave junction-only sequences without quality scores. Using immunoSEQ multiplex PCR, the repertoire was profiled, and TCRdb retains in-frame clones only, with some absent. Clone size and V and J calls were adopted from that table, with D and trimming inferred from the DNA. The repertoire holds around 2.5 million clones, with over 85% as singletons. This receptor was obtained from a man between 18 and 35 years old in good health. Some clones in this sample may be carry-over from other donors' samples. The sample was naive CD4+ T cells from PBMCs. The subset denotes: CD45RA+ positively selected. The chain carries TRBV19 and TRBJ1-2; TRBD1 is a possible D gene (5 bases). In nucleotides, the CDR3 is TGTGCCAGTAGTCTCGTCCCCGGGGACCGGAGGGGTGAAGGCTACACCTTC. This codes for CASSLVPGDRRGEGYTF.